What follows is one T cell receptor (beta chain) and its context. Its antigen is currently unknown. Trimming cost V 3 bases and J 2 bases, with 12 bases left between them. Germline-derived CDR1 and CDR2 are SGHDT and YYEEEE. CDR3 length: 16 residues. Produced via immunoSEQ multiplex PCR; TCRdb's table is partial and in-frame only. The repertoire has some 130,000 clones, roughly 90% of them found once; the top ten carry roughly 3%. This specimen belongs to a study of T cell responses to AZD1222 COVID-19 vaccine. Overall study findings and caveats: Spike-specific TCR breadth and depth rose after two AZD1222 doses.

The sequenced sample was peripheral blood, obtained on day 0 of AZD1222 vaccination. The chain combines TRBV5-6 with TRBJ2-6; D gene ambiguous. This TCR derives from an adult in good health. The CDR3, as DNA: TGTGCCAGCAGCTCGATAGTTGGGCCTGGGGCCAACGTCCTGACTTTC. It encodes CASSSIVGPGANVLTF.